Listed below are T cell receptor beta chains from one sample, sequenced in a study of identical twins. TCRdb processed the 5' RACE reads anew with MiXCR; each CDR3 protein has one entry. In the table there are roughly 1.6 million distinct CDR3 sequences, around 33% of which are singletons. Sequenced sample: cord blood. These receptors all come from a newborn girl in good health. Both conserved end residues are part of each CDR3. Fields, in order: J gene, clone size, V gene, D gene, CDR3 protein, CDR3 DNA. A D gene is named only where the DNA matches it firmly. For some rows the clone size is stated as once, few or many, or as a class when expanded; others skip it.

TRBJ2-1	few	TRBV7-9	TRBD2	CASSLTREGIEQFF	TGTGCCAGCAGCTTAACACGGGAGGGCATTGAGCAGTTCTTC
TRBJ2-5	-	TRBV29-1	TRBD2	CSVSPTSGNQETQYF	TGCAGCGTGTCCCCGACTAGCGGGAATCAAGAGACCCAGTACTTC
TRBJ2-3	few	TRBV2	-	CASSDPGPDTQYF	TGTGCCAGCAGTGACCCAGGGCCAGATACGCAGTATTTT
TRBJ2-1	many	TRBV20-1	TRBD2	CSASGRASGNEQFF	TGCAGTGCTAGCGGGAGGGCCTCGGGTAATGAGCAGTTCTTC
TRBJ2-3	-	TRBV20-1	TRBD2	CSCGGRTDTQYF	TGCAGTTGCGGGGGGCGGACAGATACGCAGTATTTT
TRBJ2-7	-	TRBV20-1	-	CSAGRRMDPYEQYF	TGCAGTGCCGGACGACGGATGGACCCATACGAGCAGTACTTC
TRBJ1-5	few	TRBV7-2	TRBD1	CASSSQDRVSNQPQHF	TGTGCCAGCAGCTCGCAGGACAGGGTTAGCAATCAGCCCCAGCATTTT
TRBJ2-1	few	TRBV24-1	-	CATSDLRHYNEQFF	TGTGCCACCAGTGATTTGAGGCACTACAATGAGCAGTTCTTC
TRBJ1-1	-	TRBV5-1	TRBD1	CASSLRQGGSDTEAFF	TGCGCCAGCAGCCTTAGACAGGGGGGGTCGGACACTGAAGCTTTCTTT
TRBJ2-7	-	TRBV20-1	-	CSARDHGGGGYEQYF	TGCAGTGCTAGAGATCATGGTGGCGGAGGGTACGAGCAGTACTTC
TRBJ1-6	-	TRBV5-1	-	CASSLGQGRGNSPLHF	TGCGCCAGCAGCTTGGGCCAGGGGCGAGGGAATTCACCCCTCCACTTT
TRBJ2-6	few	TRBV3-1	-	CASSQEGVRGSGANVLTF	TGTGCCAGCAGCCAAGAAGGGGTAAGGGGCTCTGGGGCCAACGTCCTGACTTTC
TRBJ2-3	-	TRBV7-2	TRBD1	CASSLTGLQNTQYF	TGTGCCAGCAGCTTGACAGGGCTCCAGAATACGCAGTATTTT
TRBJ2-7	-	TRBV14	-	CASSLTRWARHEQYF	TGTGCCAGCAGTCTAACCAGGTGGGCTCGCCACGAGCAGTACTTC